A selection of T cell receptor beta chains follows, all from one sample in a study of blood T cell repertoires in COVID-19. Sequencing was performed with immunoSEQ multiplex PCR; in TCRdb, only in-frame clones are kept and a portion is missing. The repertoire has about 150,000 clones, 78% of them found once; the top ten carry approximately 1.8%. The sequenced sample consisted of peripheral blood. These receptor sequences come from a man of 80 years or more with acute or convalescent COVID-19. CDR3s include the opening cysteine and the closing phenylalanine or tryptophan. D genes are given only for firm matches. Size is stated for part of the rows, as once, few or many counts, or as a class when the clone is expanded.

d_call: -; clone_size: -; j_call: TRBJ2-2; v_call: TRBV28; cdr3_nt: TGTGCTAGTCAGGTGGACAGAGTCGGGCGGGAGCTGTTTTTT; cdr3_aa: CASQVDRVGRELFF
d_call: -; clone_size: -; j_call: TRBJ1-1; v_call: TRBV5-4; cdr3_nt: TGTGCCTGGAGGGGAGGGACTGAAGCTTTCTTT; cdr3_aa: CAWRGGTEAFF
d_call: TRBD1; clone_size: -; j_call: TRBJ2-2; v_call: TRBV3-1/TRBV3-2; cdr3_nt: TGTGCCAGCAGACACGACAGGGTGGGGAAGAACACCGGGGAGCTGTTTTTT; cdr3_aa: CASRHDRVGKNTGELFF
d_call: -; clone_size: -; j_call: TRBJ2-3; v_call: TRBV24-1; cdr3_nt: TGTGCCACCGGGAGTCTTGTTACGCAGTATTTT; cdr3_aa: CATGSLVTQYF
d_call: -; clone_size: -; j_call: TRBJ1-2; v_call: TRBV27; cdr3_nt: TGTGCCAGCAGTTTATCGGGGGCAGGTGGCTACACCTTC; cdr3_aa: CASSLSGAGGYTF
d_call: -; clone_size: -; j_call: TRBJ2-7; v_call: TRBV7-9; cdr3_nt: TGTGCCAGCAGCTTGAGGCAAACCCCCTTTTCCTACGAGCAGTACTTC; cdr3_aa: CASSLRQTPFSYEQYF
d_call: -; clone_size: -; j_call: TRBJ1-6; v_call: TRBV4-1; cdr3_nt: TGCGCCAGCAGCCAAGTAGTAAGTCAGGGAGGTTCACCCCTCCACTTT; cdr3_aa: CASSQVVSQGGSPLHF
d_call: -; clone_size: few; j_call: TRBJ1-5; v_call: TRBV2; cdr3_nt: TGTGCCAGCAGTGAACTCGACAGAAATCAGCCCCAGCATTTT; cdr3_aa: CASSELDRNQPQHF
d_call: -; clone_size: -; j_call: TRBJ2-5; v_call: TRBV29-1; cdr3_nt: TGCAGCGTTGAAGATCAGTTCCAAGAGACCCAGTACTTC; cdr3_aa: CSVEDQFQETQYF
d_call: TRBD2; clone_size: -; j_call: TRBJ2-5; v_call: TRBV5-1; cdr3_nt: TGCGCCAGCAGCGGGGCGGCGGGGGGGCGTGAGACCCAGTACTTC; cdr3_aa: CASSGAAGGRETQYF
d_call: TRBD1; clone_size: -; j_call: TRBJ2-2; v_call: TRBV10-3; cdr3_nt: TGTGCCATCAGTGACTACGGACAGGGGAGCACCGGGGAGCTGTTTTTT; cdr3_aa: CAISDYGQGSTGELFF
d_call: -; clone_size: -; j_call: TRBJ1-2; v_call: TRBV27; cdr3_nt: TGTGCCAGCAGTCCCACGGGGATCCCGGGCTATGGCTACACCTTC; cdr3_aa: CASSPTGIPGYGYTF
d_call: -; clone_size: few; j_call: TRBJ1-1; v_call: TRBV9; cdr3_nt: TGTGCCAGCAGCCATAGTACCACTGAAGCTTTCTTT; cdr3_aa: CASSHSTTEAFF
d_call: TRBD1; clone_size: once; j_call: TRBJ1-4; v_call: TRBV3-1/TRBV3-2; cdr3_nt: TGTGCCAGCAGCCAAGGGACAGGAGTTGCAACTAATGAAAAACTGTTTTTT; cdr3_aa: CASSQGTGVATNEKLFF
d_call: -; clone_size: -; j_call: TRBJ1-3; v_call: TRBV7-6; cdr3_nt: TGTGCCAGCAGCCCAACCTTGACCCAGGGTGGTGGAAACACCATATATTTT; cdr3_aa: CASSPTLTQGGGNTIYF
d_call: -; clone_size: -; j_call: TRBJ2-5; v_call: TRBV5-1; cdr3_nt: TGCGCCAGCAGCTTGGAAGGGGCCTCGCTTGGACAAGAGACCCAGTACTTC; cdr3_aa: CASSLEGASLGQETQYF
d_call: TRBD1; clone_size: -; j_call: TRBJ1-4; v_call: TRBV28; cdr3_nt: TGTGCCAGCAGTCAAGGGGACAGGACTAATGAAAAACTGTTTTTT; cdr3_aa: CASSQGDRTNEKLFF
d_call: -; clone_size: -; j_call: TRBJ2-7; v_call: TRBV21-1; cdr3_nt: TGTGCCAGCAGCTTTCGGACAGGGGCCTGCGAGCAGTACTTC; cdr3_aa: CASSFRTGACEQYF
d_call: -; clone_size: -; j_call: TRBJ2-3; v_call: TRBV10-3; cdr3_nt: TGTGCCACCCAGGGGCTAGTGGGAGATACGCAGTATTTT; cdr3_aa: CATQGLVGDTQYF
d_call: -; clone_size: -; j_call: TRBJ2-3; v_call: TRBV5-6; cdr3_nt: TGTGCCAGCAGCTTCCCAGGGTGGAGCACAGATACGCAGTATTTT; cdr3_aa: CASSFPGWSTDTQYF
d_call: TRBD1; clone_size: once; j_call: TRBJ1-1; v_call: TRBV5-1; cdr3_nt: TGCGCCAGCAGCTCTGGACAGGGAGTCTTCACTGAAGCTTTCTTT; cdr3_aa: CASSSGQGVFTEAFF
d_call: TRBD1; clone_size: -; j_call: TRBJ1-3; v_call: TRBV27; cdr3_nt: TGTGCCAGCCTCCCCTCCCGGGACAGGGCTGGAAACACCATATATTTT; cdr3_aa: CASLPSRDRAGNTIYF